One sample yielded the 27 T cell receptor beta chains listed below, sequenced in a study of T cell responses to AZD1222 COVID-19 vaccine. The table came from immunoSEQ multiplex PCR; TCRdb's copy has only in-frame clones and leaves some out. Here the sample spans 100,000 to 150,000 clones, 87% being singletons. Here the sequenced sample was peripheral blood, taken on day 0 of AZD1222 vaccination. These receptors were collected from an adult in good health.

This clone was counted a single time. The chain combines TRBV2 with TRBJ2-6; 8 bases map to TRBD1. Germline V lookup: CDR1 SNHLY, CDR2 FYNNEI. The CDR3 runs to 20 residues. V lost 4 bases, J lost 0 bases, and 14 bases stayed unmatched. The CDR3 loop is CASSVNPRQGQLSGANVLTF. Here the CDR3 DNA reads TGTGCCAGCAGTGTGAATCCCCGACAGGGGCAACTCTCTGGGGCCAACGTCCTGACTTTC.

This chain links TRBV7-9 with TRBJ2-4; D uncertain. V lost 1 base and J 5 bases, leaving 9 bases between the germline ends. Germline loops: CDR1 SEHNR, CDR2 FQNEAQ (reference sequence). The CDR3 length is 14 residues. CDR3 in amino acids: CASSLVDGENIQYF. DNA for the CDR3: TGTGCCAGCAGCTTAGTGGACGGCGAAAACATTCAGTACTTC. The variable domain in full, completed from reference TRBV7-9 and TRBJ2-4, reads DTGVSQNPRHKITKRGQNVTFRCDPISEHNRLYWYRQTLGQGPEFLTYFQNEAQLEKSRLLSDRFSAERPKGSFSTLEIQRTEQGDSAMYLCASSLVDGENIQYFGAGTRLSVL.

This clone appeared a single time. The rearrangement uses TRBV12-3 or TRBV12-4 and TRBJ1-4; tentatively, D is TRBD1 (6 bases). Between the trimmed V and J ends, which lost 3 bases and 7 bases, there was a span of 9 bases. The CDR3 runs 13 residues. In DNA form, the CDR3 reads TGTGCCAGCAGTTTGAGAGGGGGTGAAAAACTGTTTTTT. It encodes CASSLRGGEKLFF.

The CDR3 reads CATGQRNSGNTIYF. The CDR3 coding sequence is TGTGCCACCGGACAGCGTAACTCTGGAAACACCATATATTTT. The chain employs TRBV19 and TRBJ1-3; possibly TRBD1 for D (6 bases). From germline, CDR1 is LNHDA and CDR2 SQIVND (reference sequence). The ends were cut back, 10 bases at V and 0 bases at J, with 13 bases in the middle. The CDR3 consists of 14 residues. The variable domain in full, with the rest retrieved from reference TRBV19 and TRBJ1-3, is DGGITQSPKYLFRKEGQNVTLSCEQNLNHDAMYWYRQDPGQGLRLIYYSQIVNDFQKGDIAEGYSVSREKKESFPLTVTSAQKNPTAFYLCATGQRNSGNTIYFGEGSWLTVV.

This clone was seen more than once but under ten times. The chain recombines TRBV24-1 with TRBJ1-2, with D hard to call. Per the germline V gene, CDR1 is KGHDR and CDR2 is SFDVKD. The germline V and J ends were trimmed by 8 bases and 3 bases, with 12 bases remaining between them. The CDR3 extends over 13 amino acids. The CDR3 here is CATKSEWDYGYTF. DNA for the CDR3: TGTGCCACCAAATCAGAGTGGGACTATGGCTACACCTTC.

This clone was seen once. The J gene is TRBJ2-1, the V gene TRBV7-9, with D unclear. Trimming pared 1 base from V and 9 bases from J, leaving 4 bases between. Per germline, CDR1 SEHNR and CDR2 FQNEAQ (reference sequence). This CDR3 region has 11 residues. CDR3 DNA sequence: TGTGCCAGCAGCTTAGGGGCTGAGCAGTTCTTC. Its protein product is CASSLGAEQFF.

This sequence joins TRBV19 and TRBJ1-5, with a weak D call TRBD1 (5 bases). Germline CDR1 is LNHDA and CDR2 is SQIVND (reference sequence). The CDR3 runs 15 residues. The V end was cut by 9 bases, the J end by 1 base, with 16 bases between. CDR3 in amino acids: CASQAVWGSNQPQHF. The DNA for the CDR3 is TGTGCCAGCCAGGCTGTTTGGGGGAGCAATCAGCCCCAGCATTTT.

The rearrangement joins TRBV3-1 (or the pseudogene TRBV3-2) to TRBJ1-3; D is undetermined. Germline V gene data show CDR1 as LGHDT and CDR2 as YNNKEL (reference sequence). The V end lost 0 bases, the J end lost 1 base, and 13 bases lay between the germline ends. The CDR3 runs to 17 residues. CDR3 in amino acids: CASSQDLSQVSGNTIYF. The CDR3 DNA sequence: TGTGCCAGCAGCCAAGATCTTAGCCAGGTTTCTGGAAACACCATATATTTT.

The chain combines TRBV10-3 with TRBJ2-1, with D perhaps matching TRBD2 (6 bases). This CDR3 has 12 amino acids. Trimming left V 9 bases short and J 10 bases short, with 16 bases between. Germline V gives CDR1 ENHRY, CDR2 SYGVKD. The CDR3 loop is CAMGGEQKEQFF. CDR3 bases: TGTGCCATGGGCGGGGAGCAAAAAGAGCAGTTCTTC.

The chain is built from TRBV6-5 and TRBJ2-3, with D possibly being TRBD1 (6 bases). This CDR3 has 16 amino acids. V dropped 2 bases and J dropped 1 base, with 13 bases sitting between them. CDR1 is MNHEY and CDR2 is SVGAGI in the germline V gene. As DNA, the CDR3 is TGTGCCAGCAGTTACGCAGGGGCCGTTGGCACAGATACGCAGTATTTT. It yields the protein CASSYAGAVGTDTQYF.

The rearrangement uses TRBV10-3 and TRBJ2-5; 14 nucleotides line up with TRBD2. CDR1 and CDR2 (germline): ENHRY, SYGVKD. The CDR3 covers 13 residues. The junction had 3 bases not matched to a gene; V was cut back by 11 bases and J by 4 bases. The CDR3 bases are TGTGCCTCAGGGACTAGCGGGGGAGAGACCCAGTACTTC. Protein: CASGTSGGETQYF.

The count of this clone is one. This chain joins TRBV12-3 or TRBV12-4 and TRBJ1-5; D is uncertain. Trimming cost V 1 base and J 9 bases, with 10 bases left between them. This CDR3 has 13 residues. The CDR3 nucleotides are TGTGCCAGCAGTTTAGAGGCGGCAGGGCCCCAGCATTTT. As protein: CASSLEAAGPQHF.

The CDR3 is CASSLAPGRTEAFF. As DNA, the CDR3 is TGTGCCAGCAGCTTAGCGCCGGGAAGAACTGAAGCTTTCTTT. The chain combines TRBV7-8 with TRBJ1-1; D gene uncertain. This CDR3 region has 14 residues. Trimming took off 0 bases at V and 5 bases at J, with 10 bases between the two ends. CDR1 is SGHVS, CDR2 FQNEAQ, per germline. The full variable domain, completed using reference TRBV7-8 and TRBJ1-1, is GAGVSQSPRYKVAKRGQDVALRCDPISGHVSLFWYQQALGQGPEFLTYFQNEAQLDKSGLPSDRFFAERPEGSVSTLKIQRTQQEDSAVYLCASSLAPGRTEAFFGQGTRLTVV.

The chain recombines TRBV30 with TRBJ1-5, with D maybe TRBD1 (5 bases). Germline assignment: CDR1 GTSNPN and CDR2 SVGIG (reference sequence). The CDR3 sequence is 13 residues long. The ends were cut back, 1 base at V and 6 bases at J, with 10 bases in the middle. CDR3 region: CAWSGQGVQPQHF. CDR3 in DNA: TGTGCCTGGAGTGGTCAGGGAGTTCAGCCCCAGCATTTT.

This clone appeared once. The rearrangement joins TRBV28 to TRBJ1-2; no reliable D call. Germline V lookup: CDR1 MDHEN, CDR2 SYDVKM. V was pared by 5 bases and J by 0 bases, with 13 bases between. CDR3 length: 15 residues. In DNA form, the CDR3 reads TGTGCCAGCAGTAGTGGGCAGCTATCTAACTATGGCTACACCTTC. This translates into CASSSGQLSNYGYTF.

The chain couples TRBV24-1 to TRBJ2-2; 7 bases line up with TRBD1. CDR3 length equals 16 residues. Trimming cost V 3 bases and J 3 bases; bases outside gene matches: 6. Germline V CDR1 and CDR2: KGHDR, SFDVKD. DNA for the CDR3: TGTGCCACCAGTGATCCCCGACAGGGTGACACCGGGGAGCTGTTTTTT. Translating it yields CATSDPRQGDTGELFF.

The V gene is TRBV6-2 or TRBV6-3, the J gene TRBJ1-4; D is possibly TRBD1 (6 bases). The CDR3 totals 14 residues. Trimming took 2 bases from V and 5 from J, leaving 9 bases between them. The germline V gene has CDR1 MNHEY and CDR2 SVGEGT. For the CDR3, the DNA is TGTGCCAGCAGTTACACCGGACAGAATGAAAAACTGTTTTTT. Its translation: CASSYTGQNEKLFF.

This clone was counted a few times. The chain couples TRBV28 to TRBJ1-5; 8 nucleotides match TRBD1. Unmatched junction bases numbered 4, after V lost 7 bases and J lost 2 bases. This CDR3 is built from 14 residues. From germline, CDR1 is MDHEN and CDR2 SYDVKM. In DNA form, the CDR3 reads TGTGCCAGCATTACGACAGGGGGCAATCAGCCCCAGCATTTT. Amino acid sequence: CASITTGGNQPQHF.

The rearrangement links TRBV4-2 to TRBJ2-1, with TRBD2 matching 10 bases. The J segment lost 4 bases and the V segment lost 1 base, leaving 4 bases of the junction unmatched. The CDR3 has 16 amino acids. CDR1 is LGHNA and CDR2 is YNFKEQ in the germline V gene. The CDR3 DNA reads TGTGCCAGCAGCCAAGGTTGGACTAGCGGTTACAATGAGCAGTTCTTC. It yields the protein CASSQGWTSGYNEQFF.

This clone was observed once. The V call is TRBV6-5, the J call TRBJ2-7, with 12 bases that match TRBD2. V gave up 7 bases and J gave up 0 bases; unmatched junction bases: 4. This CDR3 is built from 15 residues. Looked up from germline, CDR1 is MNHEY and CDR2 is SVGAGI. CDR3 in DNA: TGTGCCAGCACCGTGACTAGCGGGAGCTCCTACGAGCAGTACTTC. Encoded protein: CASTVTSGSSYEQYF.

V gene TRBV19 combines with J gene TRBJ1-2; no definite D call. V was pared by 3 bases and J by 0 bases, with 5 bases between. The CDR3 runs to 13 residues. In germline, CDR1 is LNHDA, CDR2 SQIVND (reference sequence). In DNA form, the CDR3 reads TGTGCCAGTAGTATGACGGCTAACTATGGCTACACCTTC. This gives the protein CASSMTANYGYTF.

The CDR3 DNA reads TGTGCCTGGAGTGTCCGACACCCCTACGAGCAGTACTTC. This codes for CAWSVRHPYEQYF. The rearrangement links TRBV30 to TRBJ2-7, with D unclear. Germline V lookup: CDR1 GTSNPN, CDR2 SVGIG (reference sequence). Trimming removed 0 bases at V and 2 bases at J, with 8 bases between. CDR3 length: 13 amino acids. Full variable domain (rest looked up from reference TRBV30 and TRBJ2-7): SQTIHQWPATLVQPVGSPLSLECTVEGTSNPNLYWYRQAAGRGLQLLFYSVGIGQISSEVPQNLSASRPQDRQFILSSKKLLLSDSGFYLCAWSVRHPYEQYFGPGTRLTVT.

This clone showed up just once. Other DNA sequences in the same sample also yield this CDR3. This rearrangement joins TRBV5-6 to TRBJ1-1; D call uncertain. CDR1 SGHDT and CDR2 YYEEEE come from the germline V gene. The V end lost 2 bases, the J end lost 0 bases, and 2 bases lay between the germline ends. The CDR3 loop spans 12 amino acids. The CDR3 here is CASSLMNTEAFF. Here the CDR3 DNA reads TGTGCCAGCAGCTTAATGAACACTGAAGCTTTCTTT.

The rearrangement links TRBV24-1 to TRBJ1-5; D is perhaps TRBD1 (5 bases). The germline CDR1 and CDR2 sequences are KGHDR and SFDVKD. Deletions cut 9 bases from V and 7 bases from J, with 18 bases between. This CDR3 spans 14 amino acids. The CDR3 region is CATGSREAIQPQHF. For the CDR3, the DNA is TGTGCCACCGGATCCAGGGAGGCTATCCAGCCCCAGCATTTT.

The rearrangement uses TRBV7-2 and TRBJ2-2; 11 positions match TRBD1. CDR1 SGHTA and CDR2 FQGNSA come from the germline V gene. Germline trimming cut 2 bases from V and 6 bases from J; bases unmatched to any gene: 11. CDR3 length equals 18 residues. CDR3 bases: TGTGCCAGCAGCTTAAAGGACAGGGGGCGTGTTTGGGCCGGGGAGCTGTTTTTT. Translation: CASSLKDRGRVWAGELFF.

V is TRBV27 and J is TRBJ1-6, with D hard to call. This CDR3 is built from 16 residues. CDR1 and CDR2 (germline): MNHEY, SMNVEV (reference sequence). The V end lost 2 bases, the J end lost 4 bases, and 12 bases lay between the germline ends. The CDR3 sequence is CASSLEGGVYNSPLHF. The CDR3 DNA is TGTGCCAGCAGTTTAGAGGGAGGAGTATATAATTCACCCCTCCACTTT.

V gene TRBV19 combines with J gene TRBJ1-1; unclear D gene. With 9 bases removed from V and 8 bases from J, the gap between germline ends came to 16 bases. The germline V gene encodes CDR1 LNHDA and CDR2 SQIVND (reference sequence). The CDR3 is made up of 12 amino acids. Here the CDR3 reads CARPPGTEEAFF. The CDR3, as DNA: TGTGCCAGACCGCCGGGAACAGAGGAAGCTTTCTTT.